The sequence of this T cell receptor (beta chain) was determined in a study of shared clonotypes between healthy human individuals. Germline V gene lookup returns CDR1 MNHNS and CDR2 SASEGT. The CDR3 totals 16 residues. The naive CD8 subset, CD45RO-negative cells positively selected for CCR7, excluded terminally differentiated effector memory CD45RA+ cells. A remark on this clone: Germline is not matched at one junction end, which may reflect a read error.

Profiled with immunoSEQ multiplex PCR; TCRdb holds only in-frame clones, not every one. The sample has roughly 2.1 million clones; more than 85% are singletons. Sequencing was done on a sample of naive CD8+ T cells from PBMCs. The chain has TRBV6-1 and TRBJ2-7; a possible D gene is TRBD1 (6 bases). The source of this sequence is a man younger than 35 in good health. Some clones in this sample may be carry-over from other donors' samples. The CDR3 DNA is TGTGCCAGCAGTCAAGCATGGACAGCTAAAAACTACGAGCAGTACTTC. It specifies CASSQAWTAKNYEQYF.